The 17 T cell receptor beta chains in this list originate from one sample, sequenced in a study of blood T cell repertoires in COVID-19. TCRdb's copy holds only in-frame clones and misses some; the assay was immunoSEQ multiplex PCR. The data contain over 75,000 clones, more than 90% of them seen just once; the ten biggest clones take up around 1.6%. Source material: peripheral blood. These TCRs come from a man in his sixties with acute or convalescent COVID-19.

The chain uses TRBV4-3 and TRBJ1-2; TRBD1 might be the D (6 bases). The CDR3 totals 16 residues. Germline values: CDR1 LGHNA, CDR2 YSLEER. V lost 4 bases and J 3 bases, leaving 18 bases between the germline ends. CDR3 coding DNA: TGCGCCAGCAGCCCTTCAGAGTACGGGACACACTATGGCTACACCTTC. This encodes CASSPSEYGTHYGYTF.

V is TRBV7-2 and J is TRBJ1-1; D not resolved. This CDR3 has 16 amino acids. Germline-derived CDR1 and CDR2 are SGHTA and FQGNSA. The V gene lost 4 bases and the J gene lost 5 bases, with 20 bases spanning the gap. This chain's CDR3 is CASSSRGGGMGTEAFF. Written as DNA, the CDR3 is TGTGCCAGCAGCTCCCGAGGAGGAGGTATGGGGACTGAAGCTTTCTTT. Full variable domain (outside the CDR3, taken from reference TRBV7-2 and TRBJ1-1): GAGVSQSPSNKVTEKGKDVELRCDPISGHTALYWYRQSLGQGLEFLIYFQGNSAPDKSGLPSDRFSAERTGGSVSTLTIQRTQQEDSAVYLCASSSRGGGMGTEAFFGQGTRLTVV.

J is TRBJ1-4 and V is TRBV29-1; D remains ambiguous. V lost 3 bases and J 8 bases, leaving 10 bases between the germline ends. The CDR3 sequence is 12 residues long. CDR1 is SQVTM, CDR2 ANQGSEA, per germline. The CDR3 sequence: CSVEAFSEKLFF. The CDR3 bases are TGCAGCGTTGAGGCTTTTTCGGAAAAACTGTTTTTT.

This chain links TRBV4-2 with TRBJ1-2; 9 positions agree with TRBD1. This CDR3 contains 17 residues. Trimming cost V 0 bases and J 0 bases; bases outside gene matches: 5. Per germline, CDR1 LGHNA and CDR2 YNFKEQ. CDR3 DNA: TGTGCCAGCAGCCAAGATTTGAGACAGGGGGCTAACTATGGCTACACCTTC. The encoded protein is CASSQDLRQGANYGYTF.

The V call is TRBV29-1, the J call TRBJ1-2; 8 bases map to TRBD1. Germline-derived CDR1 and CDR2 are SQVTM and ANQGSEA. The J segment lost 5 bases and the V segment lost 4 bases, leaving 3 bases of the junction unmatched. This CDR3 contains 12 residues. CDR3 in amino acids: CSVAQGGYGYTF. For the CDR3, the DNA is TGCAGCGTTGCACAGGGGGGGTATGGCTACACCTTC.

The rearrangement joins TRBV5-4 to TRBJ2-7; 9 nucleotides match TRBD2. V was pared by 5 bases and J by 4 bases, with 10 bases of the junction left unmatched. The CDR3 runs 15 residues. Per the germline V gene, CDR1 is SGHNT and CDR2 is YYREEE (reference sequence). The CDR3 spells CASRDSGRSPYEQYF. The CDR3 nucleotides read TGTGCCAGCAGGGATAGCGGGAGATCTCCGTACGAGCAGTACTTC.

This clone has just one count. V and J are TRBV5-5 and TRBJ2-7; no definite D call. The length of the CDR3 is 14 residues. Germline lookup yields CDR1 SGHKS and CDR2 YYEKEE (reference sequence). V lost 0 bases, J lost 0 bases, and 7 bases lay in between. CDR3 in amino acids: CASSLDSISYEQYF. The CDR3 DNA is TGTGCCAGCAGCTTGGACAGTATCTCCTACGAGCAGTACTTC.

The count of this clone is one. The chain employs TRBV6-1 and TRBJ2-2; D is uncertain. V gave up 3 bases and J gave up 5 bases, with 16 bases separating them. This CDR3 has 16 amino acids. Germline values: CDR1 MNHNS, CDR2 SASEGT. The DNA for the CDR3 is TGTGCCAGCAGTGAGCGGCCGTCTCGTGGGACCGGGGAGCTGTTTTTT. As protein: CASSERPSRGTGELFF.

The chain combines TRBV15 with TRBJ2-7; D gene uncertain. The ends were cut back, 3 bases at V and 4 bases at J, with 19 bases in the middle. The CDR3 extends over 16 amino acids. Germline assignment: CDR1 LNHNV and CDR2 YYDKDF (reference sequence). CDR3 DNA: TGTGCCACCAGCAGCGCTAATTTTCCCCGGTTGTACGAGCAGTACTTC. This encodes CATSSANFPRLYEQYF.

The gene calls are TRBV2 and TRBJ2-5; D unclear. Germline V CDR1 and CDR2: SNHLY, FYNNEI. The V end was cut by 6 bases, the J end by 4 bases, with 6 bases between. The length of the CDR3 is 11 residues. The CDR3 DNA reads as TGTGCCAGCAGCGAGATAGAGACCCAGTACTTC. Amino acids: CASSEIETQYF. Looking up the rest from reference TRBV2 and TRBJ2-5 gives the full variable domain: EPEVTQTPSHQVTQMGQEVILRCVPISNHLYFYWYRQILGQKVEFLVSFYNNEISEKSEIFDDQFSVERPDGSNFTLKIRSTKLEDSAMYFCASSEIETQYFGPGTRLLVL.

This clone showed up just once. V gene TRBV11-2 combines with J gene TRBJ1-5, with D possibly TRBD1 on 6 matching bases. Germline values: CDR1 SGHAT, CDR2 FQNNGV. This CDR3 has 15 amino acids. Trimming took off 0 bases at V and 3 bases at J, with 9 bases between the two ends. CDR3: CASSLEGQYNQPQHF. CDR3 sequence (DNA): TGTGCCAGCAGCTTAGAAGGACAGTACAATCAGCCCCAGCATTTT.

The chain recombines TRBV21-1 with TRBJ1-1. TRBV21-1 is designated a pseudogene. The CDR3 is 16 amino acids. The CDR3 is CARNSLPAGRDTEAFF. The CDR3 region has the DNA TGTGCCAGAAATTCCCTACCGGCCGGTCGGGACACTGAAGCTTTCTTT.

The CDR3 region has the DNA TGTGCCAGTAGTAGCAGGGTTCAATCTGAAAAACTGTTTTTT. Translation: CASSSRVQSEKLFF. The chain recombines TRBV19 with TRBJ1-4; D is perhaps TRBD1 (5 bases). CDR3 size: 14 residues. From germline, CDR1 is LNHDA and CDR2 SQIVND (reference sequence). Trimming stripped 4 bases from V and 7 bases from J, with 13 bases between.

V gene TRBV7-2 combines with J gene TRBJ1-2, with D perhaps TRBD1 (5 bases). V shed 0 bases and J shed 5 bases, with 16 bases lying between them. The length of the CDR3 is 16 residues. CDR1 and CDR2 from the germline V gene are SGHTA and FQGNSA. In DNA, the CDR3 is TGTGCCAGCAGCTTAGCGGGGGACGGAGCGGGGTATGGCTACACCTTC. Translating gives CASSLAGDGAGYGYTF.

This rearrangement joins TRBV5-1 to TRBJ1-5, with 10 bases fitting TRBD1. With V trimmed by 3 bases and J by 7 bases, 7 bases remained unmatched. Germline assignment: CDR1 SGHRS and CDR2 YFSETQ. The CDR3 spans 15 residues. CDR3 DNA sequence: TGCGCCAGCAGCTCGGGGACAGGGGCAGAACAGCCCCAGCATTTT. This translates into CASSSGTGAEQPQHF.

The chain combines TRBV11-2 with TRBJ1-1; 8 nucleotides line up with TRBD1. With V trimmed by 2 bases and J by 0 bases, 8 bases remained unmatched. The length of the CDR3 is 17 residues. CDR1 and CDR2 (germline): SGHAT, FQNNGV. The CDR3 bases are TGTGCCAGCAGCTTATTCCGTCTACAGGGGGTGAACACTGAAGCTTTCTTT. Encoded protein: CASSLFRLQGVNTEAFF.

CDR3 in amino acids: CASKLDPGELFF. DNA of the CDR3: TGTGCCAGCAAACTAGACCCCGGGGAGCTGTTTTTT. This chain links TRBV2 with TRBJ2-2; a weak D match, TRBD2 (5 bases). This CDR3 region has 12 residues. V was clipped by 7 bases and J by 6 bases, with 9 bases between them. In germline, CDR1 is SNHLY, CDR2 FYNNEI.